A few counts support the clone carrying this T cell receptor (beta chain). This sample is drawn from a study of blood T cell repertoires in COVID-19. The wider study: Acute and convalescent COVID-19 samples came from the United States, Italy and Spain. Sources were T cells, B-cell-depleted T cells, or PBMCs; the material itself was cDNA or gDNA.

Under the authors' procedure: Cell counts per sample came from amplifying reference gene primers. The protocol was immunoSEQ multiplex PCR, while the TCRdb copy is restricted to in-frame clones and leaves out a portion. Clone size and the V and J calls come from that table; the DNA yielded D and trimming. The table lists some 130,000 clones, almost 80% of them singletons. Germline trimming cut 1 base from V and 0 bases from J; bases unmatched to any gene: 4. Germline CDR1 and CDR2: MGHRA and YSYEKL. The CDR3 has 16 amino acids. The clonotype was recovered from a man aged 55 to 70 who had recovered from COVID-19. The specimen was peripheral blood. This chain uses TRBV4-1 with TRBJ1-1; 8 bases match TRBD1. The CDR3 DNA is TGCGCCAGCAGCCAAGTACAGGGGGTGATGAACACTGAAGCTTTCTTT. It specifies CASSQVQGVMNTEAFF.